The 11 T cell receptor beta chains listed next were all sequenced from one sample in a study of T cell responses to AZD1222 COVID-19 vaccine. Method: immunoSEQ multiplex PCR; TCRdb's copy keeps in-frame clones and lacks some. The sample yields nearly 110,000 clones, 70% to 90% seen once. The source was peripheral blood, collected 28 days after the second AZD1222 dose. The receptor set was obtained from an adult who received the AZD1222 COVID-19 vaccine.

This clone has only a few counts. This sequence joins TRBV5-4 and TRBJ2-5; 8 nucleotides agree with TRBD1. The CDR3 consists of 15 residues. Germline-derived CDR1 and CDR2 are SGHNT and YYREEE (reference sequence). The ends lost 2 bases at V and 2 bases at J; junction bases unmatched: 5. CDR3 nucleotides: TGTGCCAGCAGCTTTCGGACAGGGACGCAAGAGACCCAGTACTTC. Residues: CASSFRTGTQETQYF.

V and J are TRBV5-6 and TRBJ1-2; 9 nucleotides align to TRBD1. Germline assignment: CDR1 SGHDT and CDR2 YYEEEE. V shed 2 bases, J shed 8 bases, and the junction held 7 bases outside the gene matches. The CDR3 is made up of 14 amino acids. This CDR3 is CASSFEDRGGGYTF. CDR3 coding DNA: TGTGCCAGCAGCTTCGAGGACAGGGGAGGGGGCTACACCTTC.

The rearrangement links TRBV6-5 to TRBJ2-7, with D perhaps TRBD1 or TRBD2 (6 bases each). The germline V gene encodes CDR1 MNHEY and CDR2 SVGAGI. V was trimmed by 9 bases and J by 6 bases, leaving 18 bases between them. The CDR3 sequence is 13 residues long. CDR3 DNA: TGTGCCAGTGGTACGGTCGGGGGCTTCGAGCAGTACTTC. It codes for CASGTVGGFEQYF.

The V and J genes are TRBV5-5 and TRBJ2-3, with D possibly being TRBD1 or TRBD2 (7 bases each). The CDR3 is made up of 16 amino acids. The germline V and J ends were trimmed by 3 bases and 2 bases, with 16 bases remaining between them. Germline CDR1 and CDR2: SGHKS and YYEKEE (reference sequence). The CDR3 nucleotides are TGTGCCAGCAGCTGGGAGGGGGCAGCCACCACAGATACGCAGTATTTT. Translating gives CASSWEGAATTDTQYF.

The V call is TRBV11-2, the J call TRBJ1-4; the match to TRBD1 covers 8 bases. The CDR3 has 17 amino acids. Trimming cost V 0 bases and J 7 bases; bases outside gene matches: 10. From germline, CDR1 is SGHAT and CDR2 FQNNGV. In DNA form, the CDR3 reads TGTGCCAGCAGCTTAGAGGTAGTTGGACAGGGACGTGAAAAACTGTTTTTT. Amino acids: CASSLEVVGQGREKLFF.

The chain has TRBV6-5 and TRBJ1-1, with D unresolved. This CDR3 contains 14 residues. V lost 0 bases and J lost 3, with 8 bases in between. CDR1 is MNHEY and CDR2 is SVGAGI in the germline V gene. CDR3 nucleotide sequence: TGTGCCAGCAGTTACTCTACCGCACACACTGAAGCTTTCTTT. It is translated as CASSYSTAHTEAFF.

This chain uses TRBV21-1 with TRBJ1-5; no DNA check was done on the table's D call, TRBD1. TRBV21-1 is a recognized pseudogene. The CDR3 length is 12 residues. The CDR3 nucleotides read TGTGCCAGCAGTGAGGGGGTTCAGCCCCAGCATTTT. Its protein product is CASSEGVQPQHF.

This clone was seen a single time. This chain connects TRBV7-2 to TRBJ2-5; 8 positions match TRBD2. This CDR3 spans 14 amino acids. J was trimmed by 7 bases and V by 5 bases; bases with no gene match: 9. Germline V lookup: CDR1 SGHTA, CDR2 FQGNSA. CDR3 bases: TGTGCCAGCAGCCCGGGGGGGCTCTCGGGGACCCAGTACTTC. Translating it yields CASSPGGLSGTQYF.

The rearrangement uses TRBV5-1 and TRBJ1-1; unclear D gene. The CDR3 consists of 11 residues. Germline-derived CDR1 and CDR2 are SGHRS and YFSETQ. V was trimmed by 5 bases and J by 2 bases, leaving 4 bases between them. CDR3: CASRANTEAFF. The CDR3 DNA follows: TGCGCCAGCAGGGCAAACACTGAAGCTTTCTTT.

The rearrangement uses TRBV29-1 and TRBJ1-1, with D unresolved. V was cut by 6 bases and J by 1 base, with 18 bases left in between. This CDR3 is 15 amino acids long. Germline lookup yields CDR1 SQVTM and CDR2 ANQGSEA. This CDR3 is CSVENRHSQNTEAFF. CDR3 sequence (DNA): TGCAGCGTAGAAAACAGACACTCCCAGAACACTGAAGCTTTCTTT.

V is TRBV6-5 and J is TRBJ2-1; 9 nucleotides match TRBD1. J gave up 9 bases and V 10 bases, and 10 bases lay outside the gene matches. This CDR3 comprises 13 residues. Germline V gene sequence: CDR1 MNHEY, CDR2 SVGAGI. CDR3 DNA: TGTGCCACCGGGGACAGGGATGGGAGTGAGCAGTTCTTC. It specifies CATGDRDGSEQFF.